These 8 T cell receptor beta chains came from one sample sequenced in a study of T cells in Graves' hyperthyroidism and ophthalmopathy. RNA transcripts served as the template for amplifying TCR beta CDR3 regions. TCR CDR3 underwent first-round RT-PCR with the HTBI primer set. TCRdb called the multiplex PCR reads again in MiXCR, with one record for every CDR3 protein. The table includes some 600,000 distinct CDR3 sequences, about 14% detected once. Material: blood. These receptors all come from a woman in her 30s with Graves' hyperthyroidism that later progressed to Graves' ophthalmopathy.

This clonotype has ten or more counts. The chain uses TRBV11-2 and TRBJ2-3, with no clear D. The V end lost 5 bases, the J end lost 6 bases, and 15 bases lay between the germline ends. Germline CDR1 SGHAT, CDR2 FQNNGV. This CDR3 comprises 14 residues. The CDR3 bases are TGTGCCAGCAGCCCCAGGTCCTCAAGGGATACGCAGTATTTT. Translated: CASSPRSSRDTQYF.

Many counts were recorded for this clonotype. The rearrangement joins TRBV29-1 to TRBJ2-1; 9 positions match TRBD2. The CDR3 has 15 residues. V was clipped by 3 bases and J by 2 bases; unmatched bases: 5. The germline V gene has CDR1 SQVTM and CDR2 ANQGSEA. CDR3 coding DNA: TGCAGCGTTGACCGTAGCGGGGGTACCTACAATGAGCAGTTCTTC. This encodes CSVDRSGGTYNEQFF.

This clonotype came up many times. This chain links TRBV29-1 with TRBJ1-4; D is possibly TRBD1 (6 bases). There are 14 residues in the CDR3. The V gene lost 2 bases and the J gene lost 4 bases, with 11 bases spanning the gap. Germline CDR1 reads SQVTM; CDR2 reads ANQGSEA. CDR3 region: CSVESGQHNEKLFF. CDR3 in DNA: TGCAGCGTTGAAAGTGGACAGCATAATGAAAAACTGTTTTTT. The full variable domain, rest sourced from reference TRBV29-1 and TRBJ1-4, is SAVISQKPSRDICQRGTSLTIQCQVDSQVTMMFWYRQQPGQSLTLIATANQGSEATYESGFVIDKFPISRPNLTFSTLTVSNMSPEDSSIYLCSVESGQHNEKLFFGSGTQLSVL.

This clonotype was seen a few times. The genes are TRBV11-3 and TRBJ1-1, with D maybe TRBD1 (5 bases). CDR3 size: 12 residues. V was clipped by 6 bases and J by 7 bases, with 12 bases between them. The germline V gene has CDR1 SGHNT and CDR2 YENEEA. The CDR3 reads CASRGGTLEAFF. The CDR3 nucleotides read TGTGCCAGCAGGGGGGGAACCCTTGAAGCTTTCTTT. Filled out from reference TRBV11-3 and TRBJ1-1, the complete variable domain reads EAGVVQSPRYKIIEKKQPVAFWCNPISGHNTLYWYLQNLGQGPELLIRYENEEAVDDSQLPKDRFSAERLKGVDSTLKIQPAELGDSAVYLCASRGGTLEAFFGQGTRLTVV.

This clonotype was observed many times. This chain joins TRBV19 and TRBJ2-1; weak D call: TRBD2 (6 bases). The CDR3 totals 16 residues. Trimming took 11 bases from V and 8 from J, leaving 28 bases between them. Germline V gene data show CDR1 as LNHDA and CDR2 as SQIVND (reference sequence). The CDR3 is CAPVVQDGGISDEQFF. As DNA, the CDR3 is TGTGCCCCAGTAGTACAAGACGGAGGGATTTCGGATGAGCAGTTCTTC. The full variable domain, with the rest looked up from reference TRBV19 and TRBJ2-1, is DGGITQSPKYLFRKEGQNVTLSCEQNLNHDAMYWYRQDPGQGLRLIYYSQIVNDFQKGDIAEGYSVSREKKESFPLTVTSAQKNPTAFYLCAPVVQDGGISDEQFFGPGTRLTVL.

In this sample, this clonotype turned up many times. This sequence joins TRBV6-1 and TRBJ2-7, with D hard to call. Per germline, CDR1 MNHNS and CDR2 SASEGT. This CDR3 is 13 amino acids long. Trimming left V 5 bases short and J 5 bases short, with 13 bases between. CDR3 sequence reads: CASSYLKEDEQYF. The CDR3 DNA sequence: TGTGCCAGCAGTTATTTGAAGGAAGACGAGCAGTACTTC.

V and J are TRBV5-1 and TRBJ2-1; 10 bases are shared with TRBD2. The germline gives CDR1 SGHRS, CDR2 YFSETQ. Germline trimming cut 5 bases from V and 2 bases from J; bases unmatched to any gene: 4. The length of the CDR3 is 15 residues. The CDR3 loop is CASRLAGIPYNEQFF. The CDR3 nucleotides read TGCGCCAGCAGACTAGCGGGAATACCCTACAATGAGCAGTTCTTC.

This clonotype has a handful of counts. The J gene is TRBJ2-1, the V gene TRBV24-1; either TRBD1 or TRBD2 may fit D (6 bases each). The CDR3 spans 14 residues. V lost 3 bases and J 7 bases, leaving 12 bases between the germline ends. Germline V gene sequence: CDR1 KGHDR, CDR2 SFDVKD. CDR3 coding DNA: TGTGCCACCAGTGATAGGGGGGAAGGGAATGAGCAGTTCTTC. Its protein product is CATSDRGEGNEQFF.